The clone carrying this T cell receptor (beta chain) was observed a single time. RNA in amounts of roughly 0.5 to 1 ug was reverse transcribed with random hexamers. TCRdb redid the calling of the immunoSEQ multiplex PCR reads with MiXCR, one entry per CDR3 protein. Found here are 120,000 or so distinct CDR3 sequences, around 94% of them singletons; the top ten hold over 0.2%. This entry is derived from a study of CD8 T cells in Susac syndrome. Looking at the study overall: Among the sequenced Susac syndrome patients, 5 or 6 had active disease while 8 or 9 were in remission. Patients with Susac syndrome were therapy-naive, treated with corticosteroids, or treated with intravenous immunoglobulin alone when blood was collected.

Trimming took 4 bases from V and 4 from J, leaving 7 bases between them. CDR3 length equals 11 residues. Per the germline V gene, CDR1 is SQVTM and CDR2 is ANQGSEA. The sequenced sample consisted of CD8+ T cells from PBMCs. This TCR came from a human donor with Susac syndrome. This chain uses TRBV29-1 with TRBJ1-2; D is ambiguous. The CDR3 loop is CSVVSAYGYTF. The CDR3 region has the DNA TGCAGCGTTGTCTCGGCCTATGGCTACACCTTC.